This is a list of T cell receptor beta chains from one sample in a study of OX40 agonist ivuxolimab in advanced cancers. Repertoires were generated with immunoSEQ multiplex PCR, while TCRdb's copy carries only in-frame clones and drops some. The profile shows 40,000 to 50,000 clones, around nine tenths of them singletons. This specimen consisted of CD4+ or CD8+ T cells sorted from blood, obtained in a trial of the OX40 agonist ivuxolimab. All receptors come from an adult with an advanced solid tumor such as melanoma, head and neck, liver or kidney cancer. Both conserved end residues are trimmed from each CDR3.

>TRBJ2-7|TRBV6-5
AAGEGPSYEQY
>TRBJ1-6|TRBV19
ASSRGQRQSSYNSPLH
>TRBJ2-1|TRBV7-3
ASSSLGGGYEQF
>TRBJ2-1|TRBV7-8
ASSYRTGRGNDEQF
>TRBJ1-3|TRBV11-2
ASSLDMENTIY
>TRBJ2-7|TRBV5-1
ASSGTPSYEQY
>TRBJ2-5|TRBV7-9
ASSLGLSTSVPETQY
>TRBJ1-5|TRBV21-1
ASSKDHQPQH
>TRBJ2-7|TRBV5-4
ASSLVDRAPYEQY
>TRBJ2-7|TRBV28
ASSLGGTEQY
>TRBJ2-5|TRBV2
ASIVRTQETQY
>TRBJ2-7|TRBV4-1
ASSPPGGGGYEQY
>TRBJ1-1|TRBV10-3
AISSDSEAF
>TRBJ2-1|TRBV6-1
ASSEAPAGAHLVNEQF
>TRBJ2-7|TRBV7-2
ASSLGGSGSPYEQY
>TRBJ2-1|TRBV5-1
ASSPGTSSYNEQF
>TRBJ2-5|TRBV5-1
ASSEGGERETQY
>TRBJ1-4|TRBV10-3
AISEWGTGNEKLF